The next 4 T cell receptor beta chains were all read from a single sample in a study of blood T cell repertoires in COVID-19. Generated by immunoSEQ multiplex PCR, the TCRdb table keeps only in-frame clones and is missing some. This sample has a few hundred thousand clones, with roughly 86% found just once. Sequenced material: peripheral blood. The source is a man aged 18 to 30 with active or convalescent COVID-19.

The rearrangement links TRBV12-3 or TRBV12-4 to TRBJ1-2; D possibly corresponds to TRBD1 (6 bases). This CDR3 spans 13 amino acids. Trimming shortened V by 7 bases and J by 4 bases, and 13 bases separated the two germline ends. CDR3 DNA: TGTGCCAGCAATCACAGGGCCCCCTATGGCTACACCTTC. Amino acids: CASNHRAPYGYTF.

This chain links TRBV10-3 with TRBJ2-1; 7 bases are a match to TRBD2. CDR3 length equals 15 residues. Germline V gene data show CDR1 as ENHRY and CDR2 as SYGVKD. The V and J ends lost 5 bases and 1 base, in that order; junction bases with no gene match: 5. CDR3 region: CAISKSGDSYNEQFF. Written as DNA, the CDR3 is TGTGCCATCAGTAAGAGCGGGGATTCCTACAATGAGCAGTTCTTC.

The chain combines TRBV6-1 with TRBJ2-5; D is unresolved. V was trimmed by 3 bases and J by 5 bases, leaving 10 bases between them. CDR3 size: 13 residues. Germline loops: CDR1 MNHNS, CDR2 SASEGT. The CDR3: CASSDLSLETQYF. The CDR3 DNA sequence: TGTGCCAGCAGTGATCTAAGCTTGGAGACCCAGTACTTC.

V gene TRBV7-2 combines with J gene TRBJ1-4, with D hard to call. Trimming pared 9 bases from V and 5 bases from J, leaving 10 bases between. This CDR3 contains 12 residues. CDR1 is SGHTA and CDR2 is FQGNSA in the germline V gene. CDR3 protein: CASGKTNEKLFF. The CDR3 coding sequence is TGTGCCAGTGGCAAAACAAATGAAAAACTGTTTTTT.